These 4 T cell receptor beta chains were sequenced from one sample in a study of graft-versus-host responses after intestinal transplantation. Their antigens remain unidentified. Sequenced by immunoSEQ multiplex PCR; TCRdb stores in-frame clones only, minus some. The sample consists of around 50,000 clones, roughly 80% of them appearing once. The sample consisted of unstimulated CD4+ T cells sorted from spleen or lymph node cells, taken before transplant. These receptors all stem from a human donor who was the organ donor for an intestinal transplant.

The chain couples TRBV6-1 to TRBJ1-1; 9 bases line up with TRBD1. The CDR3 totals 15 residues. Per germline, CDR1 MNHNS and CDR2 SASEGT. J gave up 1 base and V 4 bases, and 4 bases lay outside the gene matches. Written as DNA, the CDR3 is TGTGCCAGCAGTGTTCGACAGGGGGGGAACACTGAAGCTTTCTTT. Translated: CASSVRQGGNTEAFF.

Only one count was recorded for this clone. J is TRBJ2-3 and V is TRBV2, with TRBD2 matching 14 bases. Per germline, CDR1 SNHLY and CDR2 FYNNEI. Losses at the gene ends were 4 bases for V and 4 bases for J; bases not matched to a gene: 1. The CDR3 loop spans 15 amino acids. In DNA, the CDR3 is TGTGCCAGCAGTGTGACTAGCGGGGGGGCAGATACGCAGTATTTT. It encodes CASSVTSGGADTQYF.

The chain has TRBV10-3 and TRBJ1-4; D is undetermined. Trimming took off 3 bases at V and 5 bases at J, with 7 bases between the two ends. From germline, CDR1 is ENHRY and CDR2 SYGVKD. The CDR3 totals 13 residues. The CDR3 reads CAISDAENEKLFF. The DNA of the CDR3 is TGTGCCATCAGTGATGCAGAAAATGAAAAACTGTTTTTT.

CDR3 nucleotide sequence: TGTGCCAGCAGCTTAGCGGAAAGCGGGAGGGTCCCACTTGAAGAGACCCAGTACTTC. The encoded protein is CASSLAESGRVPLEETQYF. J is TRBJ2-5 and V is TRBV7-2, with TRBD2 identical over 10 bases. V lost 0 bases to trimming and J lost 3 bases; unmatched junction nucleotides: 13. In germline, CDR1 is SGHTA, CDR2 FQGNSA. CDR3 length equals 19 residues.